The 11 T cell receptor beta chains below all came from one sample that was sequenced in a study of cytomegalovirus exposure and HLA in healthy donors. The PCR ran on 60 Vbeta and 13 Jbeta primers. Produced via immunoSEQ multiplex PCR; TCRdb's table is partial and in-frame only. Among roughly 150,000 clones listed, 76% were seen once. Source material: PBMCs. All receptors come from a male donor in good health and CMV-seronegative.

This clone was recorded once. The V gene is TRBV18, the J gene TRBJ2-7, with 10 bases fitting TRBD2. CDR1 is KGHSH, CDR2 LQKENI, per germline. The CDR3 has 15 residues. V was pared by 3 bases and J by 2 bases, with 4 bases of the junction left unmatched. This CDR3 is CASSPYSGRTYEQYF. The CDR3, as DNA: TGTGCCAGCTCACCTTATAGCGGGAGGACCTACGAGCAGTACTTC.

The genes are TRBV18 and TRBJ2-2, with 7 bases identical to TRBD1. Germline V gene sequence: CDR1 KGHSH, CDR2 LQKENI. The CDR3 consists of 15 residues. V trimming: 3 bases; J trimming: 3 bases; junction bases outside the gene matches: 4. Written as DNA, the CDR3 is TGTGCCAGCTCACCGGCTGGGACAGACACCGGGGAGCTGTTTTTT. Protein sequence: CASSPAGTDTGELFF.

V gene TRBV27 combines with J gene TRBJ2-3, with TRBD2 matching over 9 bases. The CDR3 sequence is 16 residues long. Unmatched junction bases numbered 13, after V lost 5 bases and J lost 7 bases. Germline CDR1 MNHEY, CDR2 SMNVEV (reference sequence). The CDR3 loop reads CASSPPSGGGANTQYF. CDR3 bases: TGTGCCAGCAGTCCACCGTCTGGCGGGGGGGCAAATACGCAGTATTTT.

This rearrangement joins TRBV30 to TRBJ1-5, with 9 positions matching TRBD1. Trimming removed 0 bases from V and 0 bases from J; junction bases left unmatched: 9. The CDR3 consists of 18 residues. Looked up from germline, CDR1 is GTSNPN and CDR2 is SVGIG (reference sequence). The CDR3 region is CAWSVNRGLGYSNQPQHF. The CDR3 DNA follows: TGTGCCTGGAGTGTCAACAGGGGGCTTGGGTATAGCAATCAGCCCCAGCATTTT.

The CDR3 DNA is TGCGCCAGCAGTGGAGGAGGGGCCTGGGAGGAAGCTTTCTTT. Encoded protein: CASSGGGAWEEAFF. The chain links TRBV5-1 to TRBJ1-1; D may be TRBD1 (5 bases). Deletions cut 5 bases from V and 8 bases from J, with 19 bases between. From germline, CDR1 is SGHRS and CDR2 YFSETQ. The CDR3 sequence is 14 residues long. Based on the CDR3 plus reference TRBV5-1 and TRBJ1-1, the full variable domain is KAGVTQTPRYLIKTRGQQVTLSCSPISGHRSVSWYQQTPGQGLQFLFEYFSETQRNKGNFPGRFSGRQFSNSRSEMNVSTLELGDSALYLCASSGGGAWEEAFFGQGTRLTVV.

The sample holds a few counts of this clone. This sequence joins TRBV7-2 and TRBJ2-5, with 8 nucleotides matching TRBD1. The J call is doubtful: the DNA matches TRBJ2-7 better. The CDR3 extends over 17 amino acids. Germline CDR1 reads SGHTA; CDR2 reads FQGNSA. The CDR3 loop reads CASSFRADRGRSYEQYF. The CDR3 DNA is TGTGCCAGCAGCTTTCGGGCCGACAGGGGACGCTCCTACGAGCAGTACTTC.

The CDR3 nucleotides are TGTGCCAGCAGTGAATGGAGAGACGAGCAGTACTTC. Translating it yields CASSEWRDEQYF. The chain employs TRBV6-1 and TRBJ2-7; D call uncertain. CDR3 length: 12 amino acids. Per germline, CDR1 MNHNS and CDR2 SASEGT. Between the trimmed V and J ends, which lost 2 bases and 5 bases, there was a span of 7 bases.

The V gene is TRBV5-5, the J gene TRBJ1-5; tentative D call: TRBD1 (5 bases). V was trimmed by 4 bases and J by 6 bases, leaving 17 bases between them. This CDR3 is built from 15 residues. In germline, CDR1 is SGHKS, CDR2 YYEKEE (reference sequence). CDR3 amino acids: CASSPLWGRGQPQHF. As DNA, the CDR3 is TGTGCCAGCAGCCCCTTATGGGGCCGAGGTCAGCCCCAGCATTTT.

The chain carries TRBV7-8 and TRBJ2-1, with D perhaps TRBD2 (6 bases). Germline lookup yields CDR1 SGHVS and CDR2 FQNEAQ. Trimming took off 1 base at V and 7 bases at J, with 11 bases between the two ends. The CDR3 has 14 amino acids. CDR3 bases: TGTGCCAGCAGCTTAGGCCCAGGGAGGAATGAGCAGTTCTTC. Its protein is CASSLGPGRNEQFF.

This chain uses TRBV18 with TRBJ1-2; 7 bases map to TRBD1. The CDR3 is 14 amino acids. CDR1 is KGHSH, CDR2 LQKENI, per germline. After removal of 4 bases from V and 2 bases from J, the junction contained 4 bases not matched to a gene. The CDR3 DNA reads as TGTGCCAGCTCACTGGGACAGCAGAACTATGGCTACACCTTC. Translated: CASSLGQQNYGYTF.

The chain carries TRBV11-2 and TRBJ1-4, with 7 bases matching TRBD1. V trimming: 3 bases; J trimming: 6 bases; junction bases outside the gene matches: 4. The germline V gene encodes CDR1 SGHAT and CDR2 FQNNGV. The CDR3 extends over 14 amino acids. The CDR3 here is CASSFVQGYEKLFF. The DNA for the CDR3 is TGTGCCAGCAGCTTCGTACAGGGGTATGAAAAACTGTTTTTT.